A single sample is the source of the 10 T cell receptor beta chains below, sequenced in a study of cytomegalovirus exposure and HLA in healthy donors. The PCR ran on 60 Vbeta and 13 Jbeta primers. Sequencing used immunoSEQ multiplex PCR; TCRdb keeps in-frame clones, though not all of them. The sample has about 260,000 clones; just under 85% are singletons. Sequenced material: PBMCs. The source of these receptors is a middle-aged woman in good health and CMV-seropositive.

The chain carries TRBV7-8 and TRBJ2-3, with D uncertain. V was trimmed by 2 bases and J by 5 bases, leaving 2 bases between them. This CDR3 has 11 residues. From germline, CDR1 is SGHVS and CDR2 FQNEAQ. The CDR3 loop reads CASSLQDTQYF. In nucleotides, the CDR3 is TGTGCCAGCAGCTTACAAGATACGCAGTATTTT.

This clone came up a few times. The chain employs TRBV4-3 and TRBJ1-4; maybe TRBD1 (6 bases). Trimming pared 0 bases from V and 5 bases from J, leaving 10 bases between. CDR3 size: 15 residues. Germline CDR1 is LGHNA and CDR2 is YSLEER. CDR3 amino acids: CASSQEQGMNEKLFF. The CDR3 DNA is TGCGCCAGCAGCCAAGAACAGGGAATGAATGAAAAACTGTTTTTT.

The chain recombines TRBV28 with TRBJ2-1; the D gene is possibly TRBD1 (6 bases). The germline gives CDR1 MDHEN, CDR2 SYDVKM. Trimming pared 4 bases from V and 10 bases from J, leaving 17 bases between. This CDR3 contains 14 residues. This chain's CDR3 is CASSSTGTSTEQFF. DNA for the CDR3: TGTGCCAGCAGTTCAACCGGGACATCAACGGAGCAGTTCTTC.

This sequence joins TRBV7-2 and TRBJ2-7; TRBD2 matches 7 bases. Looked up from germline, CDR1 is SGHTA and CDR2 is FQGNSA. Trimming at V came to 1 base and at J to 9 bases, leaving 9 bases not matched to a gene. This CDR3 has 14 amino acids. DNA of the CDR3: TGTGCCAGCAGCTTAGACCGGCCTAGCGGACGGCAGTACTTC. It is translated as CASSLDRPSGRQYF.

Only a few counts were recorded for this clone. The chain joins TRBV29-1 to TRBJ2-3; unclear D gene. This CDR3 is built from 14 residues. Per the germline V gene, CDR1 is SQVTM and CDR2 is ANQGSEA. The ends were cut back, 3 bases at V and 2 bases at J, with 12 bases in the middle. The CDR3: CSVDRPPPTDTQYF. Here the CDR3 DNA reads TGCAGCGTTGACAGGCCCCCGCCCACAGATACGCAGTATTTT.

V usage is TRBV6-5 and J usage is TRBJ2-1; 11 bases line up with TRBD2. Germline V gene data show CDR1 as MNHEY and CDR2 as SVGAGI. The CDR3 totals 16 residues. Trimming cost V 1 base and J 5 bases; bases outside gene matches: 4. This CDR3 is CASSYFGTSGNNEQFF. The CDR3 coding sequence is TGTGCCAGCAGTTACTTCGGGACTAGCGGAAACAATGAGCAGTTCTTC.

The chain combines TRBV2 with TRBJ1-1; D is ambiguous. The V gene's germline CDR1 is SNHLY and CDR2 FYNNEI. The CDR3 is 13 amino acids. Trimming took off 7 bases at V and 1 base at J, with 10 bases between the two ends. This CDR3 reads CASKYEANTEAFF. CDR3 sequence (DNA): TGTGCCAGCAAGTACGAGGCGAACACTGAAGCTTTCTTT.

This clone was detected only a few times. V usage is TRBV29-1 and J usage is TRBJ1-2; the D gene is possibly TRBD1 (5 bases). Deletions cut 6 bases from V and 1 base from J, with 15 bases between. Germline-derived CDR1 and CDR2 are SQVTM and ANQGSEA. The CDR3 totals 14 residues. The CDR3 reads CSVRMGGGNYGYTF. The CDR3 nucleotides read TGCAGCGTGCGGATGGGGGGGGGTAACTATGGCTACACCTTC.

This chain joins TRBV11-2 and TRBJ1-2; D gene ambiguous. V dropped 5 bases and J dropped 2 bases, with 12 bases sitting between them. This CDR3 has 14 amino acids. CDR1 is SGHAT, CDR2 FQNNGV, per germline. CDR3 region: CASSRIGGNYGYTF. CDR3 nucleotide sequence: TGTGCCAGCAGCCGAATAGGAGGGAACTATGGCTACACCTTC.

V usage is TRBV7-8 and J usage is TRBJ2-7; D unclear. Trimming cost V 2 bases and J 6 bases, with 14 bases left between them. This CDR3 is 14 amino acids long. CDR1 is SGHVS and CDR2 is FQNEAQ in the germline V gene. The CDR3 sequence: CASSLLTQPGEQYF. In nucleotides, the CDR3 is TGTGCCAGCAGCTTATTGACGCAGCCGGGCGAGCAGTACTTC.